The 4 T cell receptor beta chains presented below share a single source sample, sequenced in a study of blood T cells in healthy people across ages. It was with a sample-barcoded 5' primer and a J-beta primer mix that a second PCR of roughly 6 to 11 cycles was run. TCRdb used MiXCR to reprocess the 5' RACE reads, holding one entry per CDR3 protein. The table lists around 500,000 distinct CDR3 sequences, more than 45% of them singletons, with around 25% in the top ten. Sequencing was performed on blood. These receptors originate from a man aged 80 or over in good health.

This clonotype was observed a few times. The V call is TRBV9, the J call TRBJ2-2, with D possibly matching TRBD1 (6 bases). Germline assignment: CDR1 SGDLS and CDR2 YYNGEE. V shed 3 bases and J shed 4 bases, with 16 bases lying between them. This CDR3 contains 16 residues. The CDR3 region has the DNA TGTGCCAGCAGCGAAAGGGGGACAACCTCCACCGGGGAGCTGTTTTTT. As protein: CASSERGTTSTGELFF.

V usage is TRBV28 and J usage is TRBJ2-7; D may correspond to TRBD1 or TRBD2 (5 bases each). This CDR3 region has 12 residues. V was clipped by 5 bases and J by 5 bases, with 10 bases between them. Germline CDR1 and CDR2: MDHEN and SYDVKM. The CDR3 sequence is CASSGVGDEQYF. The CDR3 DNA reads as TGTGCCAGCAGTGGGGTGGGGGACGAGCAGTACTTC. Full variable domain (outside the CDR3, taken from reference TRBV28 and TRBJ2-7): DVKVTQSSRYLVKRTGEKVFLECVQDMDHENMFWYRQDPGLGLRLIYFSYDVKMKEKGDIPEGYSVSREKKERFSLILESASTNQTSMYLCASSGVGDEQYFGPGTRLTVT.

This clonotype was seen only a few times. The chain joins TRBV28 to TRBJ2-5; a weak D match, TRBD2 (5 bases). The length of the CDR3 is 12 residues. Germline CDR1 is MDHEN and CDR2 is SYDVKM. Between the trimmed V and J ends, which lost 7 bases and 5 bases, there was a span of 11 bases. The CDR3 sequence is CASKASSETQYF. DNA for the CDR3: TGTGCCAGCAAAGCTAGCAGCGAGACCCAGTACTTC. Variable domain in full (rest from reference TRBV28 and TRBJ2-5): DVKVTQSSRYLVKRTGEKVFLECVQDMDHENMFWYRQDPGLGLRLIYFSYDVKMKEKGDIPEGYSVSREKKERFSLILESASTNQTSMYLCASKASSETQYFGPGTRLLVL.

The chain carries TRBV20-1 and TRBJ1-2, with 9 bases fitting TRBD1. V gave up 5 bases and J gave up 2 bases; unmatched junction bases: 6. CDR1 is DFQATT, CDR2 SNEGSKA, per germline (reference sequence). This CDR3 comprises 14 residues. CDR3 DNA: TGCAGTGCTGCGACACAGGGGGCCAACTATGGCTACACCTTC. Translating gives CSAATQGANYGYTF.